This T cell receptor beta chain was profiled in a study of T-cell memory formation after mild COVID-19. Looking at the study overall: The study found TCR clusters largely donor specific. General observations from the study: There was a balanced CD4/CD8 profile in clones contracting day 15 to 85, and later expanders leaned CD4+.

Germline V gene lookup returns CDR1 MNHEY and CDR2 SVGEGT. Trimming pared 2 bases from V and 0 bases from J, leaving 13 bases between. This CDR3 contains 16 residues. Of note for this clonotype: Its antigen is not identified.

5'RACE primed at constant segments yielded TCR alpha and TCR beta cDNA libraries bearing sample barcodes and UMIs. TCRdb processed the 5' RACE reads anew with MiXCR; each CDR3 protein has one entry. Among approximately 490,000 distinct CDR3 sequences listed, roughly 20% were seen once. The J gene is TRBJ1-1, the V gene TRBV6-2 or TRBV6-3; no reliable D call. The clonotype comes from an adult woman who had mild COVID-19 (a few samples of this study predate the infection). Cell type and time point are not known. Sequenced input: PBMCs or a T cell subset sorted from them (not recorded which). The chain's CDR3 is CASSYRVDPLNTEAFF. The CDR3 DNA reads as TGTGCCAGCAGTTACCGCGTCGACCCCTTGAACACTGAAGCTTTCTTT.